The 23 T cell receptor beta chains reported below all come from one sample, sequenced in a study of T cell responses to AZD1222 COVID-19 vaccine. Libraries were prepared by immunoSEQ multiplex PCR; TCRdb keeps only in-frame clonotypes and omits some of them. The top ten hold roughly 1% of the sample, which has about 130,000 clones, about nine tenths seen once. Sequencing was performed on peripheral blood, taken 28 days after the second AZD1222 dose. These receptors were obtained from an adult who received the AZD1222 COVID-19 vaccine.

The rearrangement uses TRBV30 and TRBJ1-3; D remains ambiguous. The germline gives CDR1 GTSNPN, CDR2 SVGIG (reference sequence). This CDR3 contains 14 residues. V was shortened by 7 bases and J by 0 bases, with 13 bases between the two germline ends. Here the CDR3 reads CAYDSRRSGNTIYF. The CDR3 coding sequence is TGTGCCTACGACTCCCGCCGCTCTGGAAACACCATATATTTT.

The chain recombines TRBV5-1 with TRBJ2-1; D call uncertain. Germline V gives CDR1 SGHRS, CDR2 YFSETQ. The CDR3 consists of 14 residues. V lost 3 bases and J 15 bases, leaving 22 bases between the germline ends. CDR3 loop: CASSSEPSGPVPFF. The CDR3 DNA sequence: TGCGCCAGCAGCTCAGAACCGTCCGGACCGGTCCCGTTCTTC.

The chain employs TRBV9 and TRBJ2-2; no clear D. The germline V and J ends were trimmed by 4 bases and 2 bases, with 12 bases remaining between them. The germline CDR1 and CDR2 sequences are SGDLS and YYNGEE. The CDR3 length is 15 residues. The CDR3 is CASSPGGGNTGELFF. Here the CDR3 DNA reads TGTGCCAGCAGCCCGGGTGGCGGTAACACCGGGGAGCTGTTTTTT.

The V call is TRBV11-3, the J call TRBJ1-1, with unresolved D. Germline values: CDR1 SGHNT, CDR2 YENEEA. The CDR3 is 12 amino acids. The V end was cut by 5 bases, the J end by 1 base, with 5 bases between. The CDR3 bases are TGTGCCAGCAGCCCTCAGAACACTGAAGCTTTCTTT. It translates to CASSPQNTEAFF.

Only a few counts were recorded for this clone. The chain carries TRBV5-8 and TRBJ1-4; D is unresolved. The CDR3 consists of 16 residues. The germline gives CDR1 SGHTS, CDR2 YDEGEE. Between the trimmed V and J ends, which lost 4 bases and 6 bases, there was a span of 19 bases. This chain's CDR3 is CASSPSTGATDEKLFF. CDR3 DNA sequence: TGTGCCAGCAGCCCCAGTACGGGCGCGACCGATGAAAAACTGTTTTTT.

The rearrangement links TRBV25-1 to TRBJ2-2, with D perhaps TRBD1 (6 bases). Germline CDR1 reads MGHDK; CDR2 reads SYGVNS. V lost 3 bases and J 6 bases, leaving 20 bases between the germline ends. There are 17 residues in the CDR3. The chain's CDR3 is CASSEFRDKVGPGELFF. CDR3 bases: TGTGCCAGCAGTGAGTTTAGGGACAAGGTGGGCCCCGGGGAGCTGTTTTTT.

The chain has TRBV18 and TRBJ1-4, with 11 bases lining up with TRBD1. Germline CDR1 reads KGHSH; CDR2 reads LQKENI. The CDR3 length is 20 residues. Trimming at V came to 0 bases and at J to 2 bases, leaving 11 bases not matched to a gene. CDR3: CASSPPPTGTGGRTNEKLFF. DNA for the CDR3: TGTGCCAGCTCACCACCTCCAACCGGGACAGGGGGTAGGACTAATGAAAAACTGTTTTTT.

This rearrangement joins TRBV9 to TRBJ1-6; 12 nucleotides line up with TRBD1. The V segment lost 3 bases and the J segment 8 bases; nucleotides outside the gene matches: 18. The CDR3 has 20 residues. Looked up from germline, CDR1 is SGDLS and CDR2 is YYNGEE. The CDR3 loop is CASSGPRDRGPDRGDSPLHF. CDR3 DNA: TGTGCCAGCAGCGGACCCCGGGACAGGGGGCCGGATAGGGGTGATTCACCCCTCCACTTT. The full variable domain, in which reference TRBV9 and TRBJ1-6 provide the parts outside the CDR3, is DSGVTQTPKHLITATGQRVTLRCSPRSGDLSVYWYQQSLDQGLQFLIQYYNGEERAKGNILERFSAQQFPDLHSELNLSSLELGDSALYFCASSGPRDRGPDRGDSPLHFGNGTRLTVT.

This chain connects TRBV27 to TRBJ2-1, with 9 bases lining up with TRBD1. The CDR3 extends over 14 amino acids. Germline lookup yields CDR1 MNHEY and CDR2 SMNVEV (reference sequence). V shed 5 bases, J shed 8 bases, and the junction held 7 bases outside the gene matches. The CDR3 protein is CASSLGTGFDEQFF. The CDR3 nucleotides are TGTGCCAGCAGTCTTGGGACAGGGTTCGATGAGCAGTTCTTC.

J is TRBJ2-1 and V is TRBV19; D possibly corresponds to TRBD1 (6 bases). In germline, CDR1 is LNHDA, CDR2 SQIVND (reference sequence). This CDR3 is 15 amino acids long. Trimming removed 6 bases at V and 5 bases at J, with 17 bases between. In DNA form, the CDR3 reads TGTGCCAGTAGACCCGGGACACTGCTAGACAATGAGCAGTTCTTC. As protein: CASRPGTLLDNEQFF.

This clone was detected a few times. This sequence joins TRBV6-2 or TRBV6-3 and TRBJ1-1; 7 nucleotides match TRBD1. Losses at the gene ends were 0 bases for V and 0 bases for J; bases not matched to a gene: 1. The CDR3 is 15 amino acids. Germline CDR1 is MNHEY and CDR2 is SVGEGT. CDR3 bases: TGTGCCAGCAGTTACTCGGGGACAGTGAACACTGAAGCTTTCTTT. This codes for CASSYSGTVNTEAFF.

This sequence joins TRBV10-3 and TRBJ1-2; 7 bases map to TRBD1. The junction had 6 bases not matched to a gene; V was cut back by 0 bases and J by 5 bases. Germline values: CDR1 ENHRY, CDR2 SYGVKD. The length of the CDR3 is 15 residues. DNA for the CDR3: TGTGCCATCAGTGAGTCCGAGGGGGCTGAATATGGCTACACCTTC. Protein sequence: CAISESEGAEYGYTF.

The chain links TRBV5-1 to TRBJ2-7, with 9 bases that match TRBD1. The CDR3 spans 14 residues. V gave up 4 bases and J gave up 5 bases; unmatched junction bases: 7. Germline V lookup: CDR1 SGHRS, CDR2 YFSETQ. CDR3 DNA sequence: TGCGCCAGCAGCAAACGGGACAGGGACCACGAGCAGTACTTC. Translation: CASSKRDRDHEQYF.

The V call is TRBV5-6, the J call TRBJ1-4; 9 bases fit TRBD1. The CDR3 runs to 12 residues. V was clipped by 6 bases and J by 7 bases; unmatched bases: 1. The germline gives CDR1 SGHDT, CDR2 YYEEEE. CDR3 bases: TGTGCCAGCAAGGGACAGGGTGAAAAACTGTTTTTT. It yields the protein CASKGQGEKLFF.

This chain uses TRBV11-3 with TRBJ1-5; D gene ambiguous. V was clipped by 0 bases and J by 5 bases, with 5 bases between them. The length of the CDR3 is 13 residues. Germline values: CDR1 SGHNT, CDR2 YENEEA. The CDR3 reads CASSLEADQPQHF. The CDR3 DNA sequence: TGTGCCAGCAGCTTAGAAGCGGATCAGCCCCAGCATTTT. The complete variable domain, with remaining parts taken from reference TRBV11-3 and TRBJ1-5, reads EAGVVQSPRYKIIEKKQPVAFWCNPISGHNTLYWYLQNLGQGPELLIRYENEEAVDDSQLPKDRFSAERLKGVDSTLKIQPAELGDSAVYLCASSLEADQPQHFGDGTRLSIL.

The chain employs TRBV5-4 and TRBJ1-1, with D unresolved. From germline, CDR1 is SGHNT and CDR2 YYREEE (reference sequence). Trimming took off 4 bases at V and 3 bases at J, with 7 bases between the two ends. This CDR3 contains 12 residues. CDR3 sequence reads: CASSHGHTEAFF. The DNA for the CDR3 is TGTGCCAGCAGCCACGGACACACTGAAGCTTTCTTT.

This sequence joins TRBV19 and TRBJ1-3, with D maybe TRBD1 (5 bases). V shed 5 bases and J shed 0 bases, with 17 bases lying between them. Germline V gives CDR1 LNHDA, CDR2 SQIVND (reference sequence). This CDR3 is 17 amino acids long. Here the CDR3 reads CASSEARDSDSGNTIYF. In DNA form, the CDR3 reads TGTGCCAGTAGTGAAGCCCGGGACTCCGACTCTGGAAACACCATATATTTT.

The rearrangement uses TRBV12-3 or TRBV12-4 and TRBJ1-6; no reliable D call. This CDR3 region has 12 residues. V was clipped by 6 bases and J by 5 bases, with 5 bases between them. The CDR3 spells CASSLNNSPLHF. The CDR3 nucleotides read TGTGCCAGCAGCCTCAATAATTCACCCCTCCACTTT.

Here the CDR3 reads CASSPLRVASEGDGYTF. Written as DNA, the CDR3 is TGTGCCAGCAGCCCCCTGAGGGTGGCCTCGGAGGGCGATGGCTACACCTTC. The chain couples TRBV21-1 to TRBJ1-2. TRBV21-1 is a documented pseudogene. The CDR3 is made up of 17 amino acids.

In DNA, the CDR3 is TGTGCCAGCAGCCGCGGAGGGGTGGCCTACGAGCAGTACTTC. Translating it yields CASSRGGVAYEQYF. This chain links TRBV7-9 with TRBJ2-7; D is perhaps TRBD2 (6 bases). The germline V gene has CDR1 SEHNR and CDR2 FQNEAQ (reference sequence). V lost 5 bases to trimming and J lost 2 bases, with 13 bases between them. CDR3 length: 14 residues.

This rearrangement joins TRBV28 to TRBJ1-2; 7 positions agree with TRBD1. From germline, CDR1 is MDHEN and CDR2 SYDVKM. Trimming took 4 bases from V and 3 from J; bases not matched to a gene: 8. This CDR3 contains 15 residues. The CDR3, as DNA: TGTGCCAGCAGTTCGCCCGGCCAGGGGGACTATGGCTACACCTTC. Translation: CASSSPGQGDYGYTF.

The J gene is TRBJ1-1, the V gene TRBV3-1 (or the pseudogene TRBV3-2), with a possible D match to TRBD1 (5 bases). CDR3 length equals 15 residues. Germline loops: CDR1 LGHDT, CDR2 YNNKEL (reference sequence). Trimming removed 2 bases from V and 1 base from J, with 11 bases in between. DNA of the CDR3: TGTGCCAGCAGCCAATCGGGACGGAAGAACACTGAAGCTTTCTTT. Translation gives CASSQSGRKNTEAFF.

The gene calls are TRBV10-2 and TRBJ2-1; 7 nucleotides align to TRBD2. This CDR3 contains 14 residues. Per the germline V gene, CDR1 is WSHSY and CDR2 is SAAADI. CDR3 DNA sequence: TGCGCTTCGGGGCGGGGGAGCTCCTACAATGAGCAGTTCTTC. Amino acid sequence: CASGRGSSYNEQFF.